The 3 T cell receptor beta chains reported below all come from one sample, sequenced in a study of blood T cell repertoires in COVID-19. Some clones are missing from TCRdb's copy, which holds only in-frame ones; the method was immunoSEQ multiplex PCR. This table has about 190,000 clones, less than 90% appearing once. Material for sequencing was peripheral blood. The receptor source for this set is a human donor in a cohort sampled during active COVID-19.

Here the CDR3 reads CASSLGTGPNTQYF. The CDR3 DNA follows: TGTGCCAGCAGCTTAGGGACAGGGCCAAATACGCAGTATTTT. J is TRBJ2-3 and V is TRBV7-9; 8 nucleotides match TRBD1. Germline V gene lookup returns CDR1 SEHNR and CDR2 FQNEAQ (reference sequence). This CDR3 is 14 amino acids long. After removal of 1 base from V and 7 bases from J, the junction contained 4 bases not matched to a gene.

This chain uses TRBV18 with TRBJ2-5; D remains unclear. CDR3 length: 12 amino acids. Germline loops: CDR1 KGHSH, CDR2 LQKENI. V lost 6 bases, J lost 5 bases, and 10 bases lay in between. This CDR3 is CASSSIEETQYF. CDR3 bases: TGTGCCAGCTCGTCCATCGAGGAGACCCAGTACTTC.

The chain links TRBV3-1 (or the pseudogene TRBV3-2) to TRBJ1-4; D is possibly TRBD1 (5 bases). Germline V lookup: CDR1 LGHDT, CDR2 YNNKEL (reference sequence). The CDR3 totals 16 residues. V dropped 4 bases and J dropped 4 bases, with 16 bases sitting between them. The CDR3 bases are TGTGCCAGCAGCCCCCTCCCTGGGGGAGGTAATGAAAAACTGTTTTTT. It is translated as CASSPLPGGGNEKLFF.